Shown below are 21 T cell receptor beta chains from a single sample sequenced in a study of tumor-infiltrating lymphocytes in localized non-small cell lung cancer. Here immunoSEQ multiplex PCR was the method, and the copy in TCRdb shows in-frame clones only, minus some. Altogether more than 9,500 clones are present, 85% to 90% being singletons, with the ten largest covering approximately 8.9%. The sample comprised lung tumor tissue. These receptors were collected from a human donor with non-small cell lung cancer.

V gene TRBV7-8 combines with J gene TRBJ1-4; 9 positions agree with TRBD1. Looked up from germline, CDR1 is SGHVS and CDR2 is FQNEAQ. Trimming at V came to 5 bases and at J to 8 bases, leaving 6 bases not matched to a gene. CDR3 length: 14 residues. The CDR3 sequence: CASSHRQGGEKLFF. The CDR3 coding sequence is TGTGCCAGCAGCCACAGACAGGGGGGGGAAAAACTGTTTTTT.

V and J are TRBV5-1 and TRBJ1-3; D may be TRBD1 (6 bases). CDR3 size: 13 residues. Trimming took off 10 bases at V and 0 bases at J, with 11 bases between the two ends. CDR1 and CDR2 (germline): SGHRS, YFSETQ. The CDR3 here is CASQGISGNTIYF. In DNA, the CDR3 is TGCGCCTCACAGGGTATCTCTGGAAACACCATATATTTT.

The chain uses TRBV9 and TRBJ2-5; D perhaps matches TRBD1 (8 bases). CDR1 and CDR2 from the germline V gene are SGDLS and YYNGEE. Trimming stripped 6 bases from V and 5 bases from J, with 14 bases between. CDR3 length: 13 amino acids. The CDR3 DNA reads TGTGCCAGCAACGCACAGGGGGGGGAGACCCAGTACTTC. Amino acid sequence: CASNAQGGETQYF.

The rearrangement joins TRBV5-1 to TRBJ2-6, with D perhaps given as TRBD1 or TRBD2 (5 bases each). The CDR3 extends over 14 amino acids. Germline V gives CDR1 SGHRS, CDR2 YFSETQ. Trimming shortened V by 6 bases and J by 4 bases, and 11 bases separated the two germline ends. CDR3: CASKEGDGANVLTF. The CDR3 DNA reads TGCGCCAGCAAAGAAGGGGACGGGGCCAACGTCCTGACTTTC.

The rearrangement uses TRBV28 and TRBJ1-5; D is unclear. Trimming cost V 6 bases and J 7 bases, with 22 bases left between them. In germline, CDR1 is MDHEN, CDR2 SYDVKM. The CDR3 contains 16 residues. CDR3: CASSPEGRPYGQPQHF. The CDR3 DNA reads as TGTGCCAGCAGCCCCGAGGGCAGGCCCTATGGCCAGCCCCAGCATTTT. Supplemented by reference TRBV28 and TRBJ1-5, the full variable domain reads DVKVTQSSRYLVKRTGEKVFLECVQDMDHENMFWYRQDPGLGLRLIYFSYDVKMKEKGDIPEGYSVSREKKERFSLILESASTNQTSMYLCASSPEGRPYGQPQHFGDGTRLSIL.

The genes are TRBV29-1 and TRBJ2-1; 12 positions agree with TRBD2. CDR3 length: 14 residues. V trimming: 3 bases; J trimming: 7 bases; junction bases outside the gene matches: 4. The V gene's germline CDR1 is SQVTM and CDR2 ANQGSEA. The CDR3 region is CSVDGLAGTNEQFF. CDR3 bases: TGCAGCGTTGACGGACTAGCGGGAACAAATGAGCAGTTCTTC.

This chain links TRBV6-5 with TRBJ1-3, with D perhaps TRBD1 (5 bases). CDR3 length: 14 amino acids. Looked up from germline, CDR1 is MNHEY and CDR2 is SVGAGI. Trimming took 6 bases from V and 4 from J, leaving 13 bases between them. The CDR3 loop is CASRRGSSGNTIYF. Here the CDR3 DNA reads TGTGCCAGCAGACGGGGGTCATCGGGAAACACCATATATTTT.

V gene TRBV28 combines with J gene TRBJ2-7; 7 bases map to TRBD1. Trimming removed 3 bases from V and 5 bases from J; junction bases left unmatched: 4. The CDR3 extends over 13 amino acids. CDR1 and CDR2 from the germline V gene are MDHEN and SYDVKM. The CDR3 spells CASSFGDSNEQYF. CDR3 DNA sequence: TGTGCCAGCAGTTTTGGGGACAGCAACGAGCAGTACTTC.

V gene TRBV2 combines with J gene TRBJ2-7, with 9 bases that match TRBD2. The junction had 15 bases not matched to a gene; V was cut back by 8 bases and J by 1 base. This CDR3 region has 17 residues. Germline values: CDR1 SNHLY, CDR2 FYNNEI. For the CDR3, the DNA is TGTGCCAGCGGCACCCCCCCGGGGACTAGCAGTTCCTACGAGCAGTACTTC. Amino acid sequence: CASGTPPGTSSSYEQYF.

The chain couples TRBV30 to TRBJ2-1; TRBD2 aligns across 11 bases. The germline gives CDR1 GTSNPN, CDR2 SVGIG (reference sequence). This CDR3 has 14 residues. The V and J ends lost 2 bases and 5 bases, in that order; junction bases with no gene match: 2. CDR3 loop: CAWSRGLADNEQFF. Written as DNA, the CDR3 is TGTGCCTGGAGTAGGGGACTAGCGGACAATGAGCAGTTCTTC.

The genes are TRBV28 and TRBJ1-1; D remains unclear. The CDR3 extends over 16 amino acids. Trimming cost V 5 bases and J 0 bases, with 16 bases left between them. The germline gives CDR1 MDHEN, CDR2 SYDVKM. In nucleotides, the CDR3 is TGTGCCAGCAGTAACTACGGACGACCCCTGAACACTGAAGCTTTCTTT. Its protein product is CASSNYGRPLNTEAFF.

The genes are TRBV21-1 and TRBJ1-2. TRBV21-1 is a listed pseudogene. The CDR3 sequence is 12 residues long. In DNA, the CDR3 is TGTGCCAGCAGCATAAAAAGCTATGGCTACACCTTC. Protein: CASSIKSYGYTF.

The chain employs TRBV6-4 and TRBJ2-3; tentatively, D is TRBD2 (6 bases). Trimming pared 4 bases from V and 5 bases from J, leaving 13 bases between. Germline-derived CDR1 and CDR2 are MRHNA and SNTAGT. CDR3 length: 14 amino acids. CDR3 region: CASSVGGSGDTQYF. CDR3 bases: TGTGCCAGCAGTGTGGGAGGTAGCGGAGATACGCAGTATTTT.

For this clone: This CDR3 is also generated by other DNA sequences in the sample. V gene TRBV4-2 combines with J gene TRBJ1-5; D is undetermined. Per germline, CDR1 LGHNA and CDR2 YNFKEQ. This CDR3 is built from 16 residues. V shed 0 bases and J shed 0 bases, with 9 bases lying between them. The CDR3 DNA follows: TGTGCCAGCAGCCAAGATATCGGGTATAGCAATCAGCCCCAGCATTTT. Its protein product is CASSQDIGYSNQPQHF.

This chain links TRBV30 with TRBJ2-3; 12 positions match TRBD2. CDR3 length: 15 residues. The germline gives CDR1 GTSNPN, CDR2 SVGIG (reference sequence). The V segment lost 3 bases and the J segment 7 bases; nucleotides outside the gene matches: 8. The CDR3 DNA reads as TGTGCCTGGAGCAGACTAGCGGGAGCTTCTTATACGCAGTATTTT. Translating it yields CAWSRLAGASYTQYF.

The chain has TRBV15 and TRBJ1-1, with D hard to call. The length of the CDR3 is 14 residues. From germline, CDR1 is LNHNV and CDR2 YYDKDF (reference sequence). Trimming took 0 bases from V and 2 from J, leaving 7 bases between them. CDR3 protein: CATSRDWGNTEAFF. The CDR3 DNA sequence: TGTGCCACCAGCAGAGATTGGGGTAACACTGAAGCTTTCTTT.

This chain joins TRBV5-6 and TRBJ1-3; 8 nucleotides line up with TRBD1. Germline CDR1 is SGHDT and CDR2 is YYEEEE. Trimming removed 4 bases from V and 0 bases from J; junction bases left unmatched: 15. This CDR3 region has 19 residues. The CDR3 loop reads CASSRGQGLGFSSGNTIYF. CDR3 sequence (DNA): TGTGCCAGCAGCCGTGGACAGGGTTTGGGGTTTAGCTCTGGAAACACCATATATTTT.

This chain joins TRBV29-1 and TRBJ2-5, with D uncertain. Germline CDR1 is SQVTM and CDR2 is ANQGSEA. The CDR3 runs 12 residues. V lost 4 bases and J 5 bases, leaving 11 bases between the germline ends. Here the CDR3 reads CSVAGVGETQYF. CDR3 coding DNA: TGCAGCGTTGCAGGAGTTGGGGAGACCCAGTACTTC.

The CDR3 region is CASSQVSGSPLHF. DNA for the CDR3: TGTGCCAGCAGCCAAGTCTCGGGATCACCCCTCCACTTT. The chain uses TRBV14 and TRBJ1-6; D is ambiguous. Germline CDR1 reads SGHDN; CDR2 reads FVKESK. The CDR3 runs to 13 residues. V lost 1 base and J lost 10, with 8 bases in between.

The chain has TRBV14 and TRBJ2-7; 14 bases are a match to TRBD2. The V gene's germline CDR1 is SGHDN and CDR2 FVKESK. CDR3 size: 19 residues. Trimming removed 4 bases from V and 2 bases from J; junction bases left unmatched: 13. CDR3 in amino acids: CASSRNPGLAGVPTYEQYF. The CDR3 nucleotides read TGTGCCAGCAGCCGGAACCCGGGACTAGCGGGAGTACCAACCTACGAGCAGTACTTC.

As DNA, the CDR3 is TGTGCCAGCTCACCGATTACAAGTTATGAGACCCAGTACTTC. Residues: CASSPITSYETQYF. The chain joins TRBV18 to TRBJ2-5; D unclear. The V gene lost 3 bases and the J gene lost 5 bases, with 13 bases spanning the gap. Germline V gene data show CDR1 as KGHSH and CDR2 as LQKENI. This CDR3 comprises 14 residues.